Only one count was recorded for the clone carrying this T cell receptor (beta chain). Flow cytometry had shown expanded CD8+CD57+ cells in the patients chosen for sequencing. The sample is drawn from a study of CD8+CD57+ T cells in acquired aplastic anemia. TCR beta VDJ combinations and CDR3 sequences were profiled from genomic DNA. Using its own MiXCR run on the reads, TCRdb lists one record per CDR3 protein. The profile covers around 200,000 distinct CDR3 sequences, with 55% to 65% appearing a single time and approximately 42% taken by the ten largest. With V trimmed by 3 bases and J by 3 bases, 4 bases remained unmatched. Germline CDR1 SGDLS, CDR2 YYNGEE. The CDR3 is made up of 15 amino acids.

The chain links TRBV9 to TRBJ2-1; 9 bases match TRBD2. The sequence was collected from a human donor with aplastic anemia. The sequencing input was sorted CD4+, CD8+, or CD8+CD57+ T cells (not recorded which) from PBMCs. The CDR3 loop is CASSAGSGGYNEQFF. The DNA for the CDR3 is TGTGCCAGCAGCGCGGGTAGCGGGGGCTACAATGAGCAGTTCTTC.